Below are 21 T cell receptor beta chains sequenced from a single sample in a study of T cells in Graves' hyperthyroidism and ophthalmopathy. RNA transcripts provided the source from which TCR beta CDR3 regions were amplified. Initially, a first-round RT-PCR of the TCR CDR3 employed the HTBI primer set. TCRdb re-called the multiplex PCR reads with MiXCR, one entry per CDR3 protein. The sample yields around 700,000 distinct CDR3 sequences, under 45% seen once. Material for sequencing was blood. Source of these receptors: a woman aged 40 to 50 with Graves' hyperthyroidism.

This chain connects TRBV14 to TRBJ1-1; weak D call: TRBD1 (5 bases). The CDR3 sequence is 13 residues long. The V gene lost 11 bases and the J gene lost 2 bases, with 15 bases spanning the gap. Germline V CDR1 and CDR2: SGHDN, FVKESK. The CDR3 is CAWSGAENTEAFF. The CDR3 DNA reads TGTGCCTGGAGCGGGGCGGAAAACACTGAAGCTTTCTTT.

This clonotype was detected only a few times. The V call is TRBV2, the J call TRBJ1-1; possibly TRBD1 for D (6 bases). In germline, CDR1 is SNHLY, CDR2 FYNNEI. V was cut by 6 bases and J by 4 bases, with 15 bases left in between. This CDR3 region has 14 residues. Written as DNA, the CDR3 is TGTGCCAGCAGACAGGGACCGGCGGTCACTGAAGCTTTCTTT. The encoded protein is CASRQGPAVTEAFF.

This clonotype was found many times. The chain recombines TRBV20-1 with TRBJ1-3; TRBD1 might be the D (5 bases). The germline CDR1 and CDR2 sequences are DFQATT and SNEGSKA (reference sequence). V gave up 3 bases and J gave up 3 bases, with 12 bases separating them. The CDR3 covers 14 residues. This chain's CDR3 is CSASQVGDGNTIYF. DNA of the CDR3: TGCAGTGCTAGCCAGGTGGGGGATGGAAACACCATATATTTT.

The V gene is TRBV27, the J gene TRBJ1-2, with D possibly being TRBD1 (5 bases). Trimming stripped 2 bases from V and 7 bases from J, with 17 bases between. The CDR3 totals 15 residues. Germline lookup yields CDR1 MNHEY and CDR2 SMNVEV (reference sequence). The CDR3 region is CASSLGAERGGGYTF. Written as DNA, the CDR3 is TGTGCCAGCAGTTTAGGGGCGGAGAGGGGCGGTGGCTACACCTTC.

For the CDR3, the DNA is TGTGCCAGCAGTTTCCTGGACAGGCGAGAGACCCAGTACTTC. Its translation: CASSFLDRRETQYF. V is TRBV7-9 and J is TRBJ2-5; 7 bases agree with TRBD1. CDR1 SEHNR and CDR2 FQNEAQ come from the germline V gene (reference sequence). The V segment lost 6 bases and the J segment 4 bases; nucleotides outside the gene matches: 8. The CDR3 is 14 residues long.

This clonotype has more than one count but fewer than ten. CDR3 DNA: TGTGCCAGCAGTCCGTCGATAAACCCCGCGGATTCACCCCTCCACTTT. Amino acid sequence: CASSPSINPADSPLHF. The V call is TRBV28, the J call TRBJ1-6, with D uncertain. Germline assignment: CDR1 MDHEN and CDR2 SYDVKM. The CDR3 loop spans 16 amino acids. Trimming left V 5 bases short and J 8 bases short, with 19 bases between.

V and J are TRBV6-5 and TRBJ1-6; TRBD1 agrees at 9 bases. Per germline, CDR1 MNHEY and CDR2 SVGAGI. Losses at the gene ends were 8 bases for V and 4 bases for J; bases not matched to a gene: 9. This CDR3 is 16 amino acids long. The CDR3: CASGSTGGLYNSPLHF. The CDR3 DNA reads TGTGCCAGCGGCTCGACAGGGGGGTTGTATAATTCACCCCTCCACTTT.

A few counts support this clonotype. The CDR3 DNA reads TGTGCCAGCAGTTACCCACACTACGAGCAGTACTTC. Protein sequence: CASSYPHYEQYF. This chain connects TRBV6-5 to TRBJ2-7, with D unclear. The CDR3 is 12 residues long. CDR1 is MNHEY and CDR2 is SVGAGI in the germline V gene. Trimming stripped 2 bases from V and 3 bases from J, with 5 bases between.

This clonotype was observed at least ten times. The CDR3 coding sequence is TGCAGCGTGAGACAGGGGGCATCTCTCGGGAATCAGCCCCAGCATTTT. Residues: CSVRQGASLGNQPQHF. The chain couples TRBV29-1 to TRBJ1-5, with TRBD1 matching 10 bases. Per germline, CDR1 SQVTM and CDR2 ANQGSEA. Losses at the gene ends were 6 bases for V and 4 bases for J; bases not matched to a gene: 12. The CDR3 loop spans 16 amino acids.

This clonotype was observed a handful of times. The chain employs TRBV3-1 and TRBJ1-1; 7 positions match TRBD1. Germline assignment: CDR1 LGHDT and CDR2 YNNKEL (reference sequence). V lost 3 bases to trimming and J lost 3 bases; unmatched junction nucleotides: 4. The CDR3 has 14 amino acids. CDR3 sequence (DNA): TGTGCCAGCAGCCATGTAACAGGGGACACTGAAGCTTTCTTT. This gives the protein CASSHVTGDTEAFF. The whole variable domain, filled in from reference TRBV3-1 and TRBJ1-1, reads DTAVSQTPKYLVTQMGNDKSIKCEQNLGHDTMYWYKQDSKKFLKIMFSYNNKELIINETVPNRFSPKSPDKAHLNLHINSLELGDSAVYFCASSHVTGDTEAFFGQGTRLTVV.

In the case of this clonotype: At one end the junction does not follow the germline gene, possibly because of a read error. The V and J genes are TRBV7-9 and TRBJ1-1, with a possible D match to TRBD1 (5 bases). Looked up from germline, CDR1 is SEHNR and CDR2 is FQNEAQ (reference sequence). There are 16 residues in the CDR3. Here the CDR3 reads CASSQLRLQGFTEAFF. The CDR3 DNA reads as TGCGCCAGCAGCCAGCTGAGGCTGCAGGGATTCACTGAAGCTTTCTTT.

The V and J genes are TRBV13 and TRBJ1-1; 9 nucleotides match TRBD1. Germline CDR1 reads PRHDT; CDR2 reads FYEKMQ (reference sequence). V was pared by 3 bases and J by 1 base, with 6 bases of the junction left unmatched. This CDR3 is built from 16 residues. In nucleotides, the CDR3 is TGTGCCAGCAGCTTTTTTGGACAGGGGAGGAACACTGAAGCTTTCTTT. This translates into CASSFFGQGRNTEAFF.

This clonotype showed up many times. This CDR3 is CASSTSRTGARAEAFF. Here the CDR3 DNA reads TGTGCCAGTAGTACCTCTCGGACAGGGGCGAGGGCTGAAGCTTTCTTT. The V call is TRBV19, the J call TRBJ1-1; 9 bases fit TRBD1. CDR1 LNHDA and CDR2 SQIVND come from the germline V gene (reference sequence). The trim removed 4 bases at V and 6 bases at J, leaving 12 bases unmatched. The CDR3 is made up of 16 amino acids.

The chain has TRBV6-6 and TRBJ2-7; no clear D gene. This CDR3 contains 11 residues. The germline CDR1 and CDR2 sequences are MNHNY and SVGAGI (reference sequence). V lost 5 bases, J lost 4 bases, and 6 bases lay in between. This CDR3 is CASSQQYEQYF. In nucleotides, the CDR3 is TGTGCCAGCAGTCAACAATACGAGCAGTACTTC.

In this sample, this clonotype turned up many times. The gene calls are TRBV7-8 and TRBJ1-1; 7 bases align to TRBD1. Germline V lookup: CDR1 SGHVS, CDR2 FQNEAQ. The CDR3 covers 19 residues. V shed 4 bases and J 0 bases; nucleotides not matched to a gene: 17. The CDR3 here is CASSSDRHGVWVMNTEAFF. CDR3 coding DNA: TGTGCCAGCAGCTCGGACAGGCACGGGGTTTGGGTCATGAACACTGAAGCTTTCTTT.

The table lists this clonotype with a few counts. The rearrangement joins TRBV20-1 to TRBJ1-5; 8 bases map to TRBD1. Germline V gene sequence: CDR1 DFQATT, CDR2 SNEGSKA (reference sequence). V was pared by 5 bases and J by 6 bases, with 6 bases of the junction left unmatched. The CDR3 contains 13 residues. The CDR3 sequence is CSASGQGPQPQHF. CDR3 nucleotide sequence: TGCAGTGCTTCCGGACAGGGTCCTCAGCCCCAGCATTTT.

The V gene is TRBV19, the J gene TRBJ2-2; TRBD1 agrees at 7 bases. The germline gives CDR1 LNHDA, CDR2 SQIVND (reference sequence). Trimming took 4 bases from V and 1 from J; bases not matched to a gene: 9. CDR3 length: 17 residues. For the CDR3, the DNA is TGTGCCAGTAGTAACATAAACAGGGGCATGAACACCGGGGAGCTGTTTTTT. It yields the protein CASSNINRGMNTGELFF.

This clonotype showed up just a few times. The chain is built from TRBV6-1 and TRBJ1-2; a possible D gene is TRBD1 (5 bases). CDR1 is MNHNS, CDR2 SASEGT, per germline. The CDR3 spans 14 residues. Trimming took off 2 bases at V and 2 bases at J, with 9 bases between the two ends. The CDR3 here is CASSELRGNYGYTF. In DNA, the CDR3 is TGTGCCAGCAGTGAATTGCGGGGCAACTATGGCTACACCTTC.

This clonotype was detected a few times. The chain recombines TRBV11-3 with TRBJ2-2; D remains ambiguous. V gave up 6 bases and J gave up 5 bases, with 19 bases separating them. This CDR3 region has 16 residues. CDR1 and CDR2 from the germline V gene are SGHNT and YENEEA. In DNA form, the CDR3 reads TGTGCCAGCAGTTCTTCACCCCTTGTCCTGACCGGGGAGCTGTTTTTT. Protein: CASSSSPLVLTGELFF.

The rearrangement joins TRBV25-1 to TRBJ1-6; TRBD1 aligns across 8 bases. The V and J ends lost 8 bases and 10 bases, in that order; junction bases with no gene match: 7. CDR3 length equals 13 residues. In germline, CDR1 is MGHDK, CDR2 SYGVNS. CDR3 protein: CASDGQGRSPLHF. Written as DNA, the CDR3 is TGTGCCAGCGACGGACAGGGACGATCACCCCTCCACTTT.

The V and J genes are TRBV11-2 and TRBJ2-6; D possibly corresponds to TRBD2 (5 bases). There are 15 residues in the CDR3. Germline loops: CDR1 SGHAT, CDR2 FQNNGV. V lost 6 bases and J 0 bases, leaving 9 bases between the germline ends. The CDR3 bases are TGTGCCAGCAGTGTGACTAACTCTGGGGCCAACGTCCTGACTTTC. Protein: CASSVTNSGANVLTF.